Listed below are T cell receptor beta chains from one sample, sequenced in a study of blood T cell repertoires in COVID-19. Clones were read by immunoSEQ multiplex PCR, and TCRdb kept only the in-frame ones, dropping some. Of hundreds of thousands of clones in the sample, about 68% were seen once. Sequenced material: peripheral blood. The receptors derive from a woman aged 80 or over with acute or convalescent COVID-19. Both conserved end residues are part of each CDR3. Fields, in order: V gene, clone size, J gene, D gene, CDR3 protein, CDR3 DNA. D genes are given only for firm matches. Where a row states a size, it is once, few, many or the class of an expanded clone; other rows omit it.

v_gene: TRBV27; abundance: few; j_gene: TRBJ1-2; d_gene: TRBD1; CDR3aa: CASTSGTGYGYTF; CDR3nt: TGTGCCAGCACTTCCGGGACAGGGTATGGCTACACCTTC
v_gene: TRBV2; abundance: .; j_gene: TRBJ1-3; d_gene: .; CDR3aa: CASKPGSSGNTIYF; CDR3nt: TGTGCCAGCAAGCCGGGATCCTCTGGAAACACCATATATTTT
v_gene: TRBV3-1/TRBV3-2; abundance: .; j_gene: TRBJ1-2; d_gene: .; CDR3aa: CASSQRGNGYTF; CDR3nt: TGTGCCAGCAGCCAACGAGGGAACGGCTACACCTTC
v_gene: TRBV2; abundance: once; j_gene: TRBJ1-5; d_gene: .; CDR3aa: CASSADGGNQPQHF; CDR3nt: TGTGCCAGCAGTGCCGACGGGGGCAATCAGCCCCAGCATTTT
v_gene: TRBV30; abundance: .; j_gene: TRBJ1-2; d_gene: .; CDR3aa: CAWTAGQRNYGYTF; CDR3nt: TGTGCCTGGACCGCGGGGCAGCGAAACTATGGCTACACCTTC
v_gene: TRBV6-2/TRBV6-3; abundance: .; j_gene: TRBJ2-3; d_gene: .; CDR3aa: CASSLTWSDTQYF; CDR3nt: TGTGCCAGCAGCTTAACATGGTCGGATACGCAGTATTTT
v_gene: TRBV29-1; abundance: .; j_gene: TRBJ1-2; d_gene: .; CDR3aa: CSVERNYGYTF; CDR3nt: TGCAGCGTTGAACGTAACTATGGCTACACCTTC
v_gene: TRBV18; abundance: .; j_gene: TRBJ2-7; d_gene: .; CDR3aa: CASSLSTGAYEQYF; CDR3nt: TGTGCCAGCTCTCTGTCGACAGGAGCCTACGAGCAGTACTTC
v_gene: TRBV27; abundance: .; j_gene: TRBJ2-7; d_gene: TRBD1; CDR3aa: CASSPTGVRFYEQYF; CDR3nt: TGTGCCAGCAGCCCTACAGGGGTTCGTTTCTACGAGCAGTACTTC
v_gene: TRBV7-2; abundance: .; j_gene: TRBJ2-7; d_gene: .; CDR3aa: CASSLRLQGGLLGYYEQYF; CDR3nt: TGTGCCAGCAGCTTAAGGTTGCAGGGAGGACTCCTAGGGTATTACGAGCAGTACTTC
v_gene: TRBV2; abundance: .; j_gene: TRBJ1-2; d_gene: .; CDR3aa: CASSDGGNYGYTF; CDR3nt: TGTGCCAGCAGTGACGGGGGTAACTATGGCTACACCTTC
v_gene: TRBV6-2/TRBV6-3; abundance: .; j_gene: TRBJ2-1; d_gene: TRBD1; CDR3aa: CASSLLSGTGFFF; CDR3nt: TGTGCCAGCAGTCTCTTATCCGGGACAGGGTTTTTCTTC
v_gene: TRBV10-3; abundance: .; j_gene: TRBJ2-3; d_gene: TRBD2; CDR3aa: CAISVSGSRDTQYF; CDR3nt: TGTGCCATCAGTGTTAGCGGGAGTAGGGATACGCAGTATTTT
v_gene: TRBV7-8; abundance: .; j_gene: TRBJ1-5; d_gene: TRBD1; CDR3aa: CASSYRGLRNQPQHF; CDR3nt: TGTGCCAGCAGCTACAGGGGGCTACGCAATCAGCCCCAGCATTTT
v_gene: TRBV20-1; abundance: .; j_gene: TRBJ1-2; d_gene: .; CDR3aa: CSASPRGDYGYTF; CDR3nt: TGCAGTGCTAGTCCCCGGGGGGACTATGGCTACACCTTC
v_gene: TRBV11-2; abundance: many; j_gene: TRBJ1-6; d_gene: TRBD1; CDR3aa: CASSLGSGGSPLHF; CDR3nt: TGTGCCAGCAGCTTAGGATCAGGGGGTTCACCCCTCCACTTT
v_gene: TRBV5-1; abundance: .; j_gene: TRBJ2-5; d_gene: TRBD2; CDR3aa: CASSLEGLAQETQYF; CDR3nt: TGCGCCAGCAGCTTGGAGGGACTAGCACAAGAGACCCAGTACTTC
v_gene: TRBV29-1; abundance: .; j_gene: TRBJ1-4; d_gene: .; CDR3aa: CSVDRGGPPSNEKLFF; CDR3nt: TGCAGCGTTGACCGGGGGGGCCCCCCTTCCAATGAAAAACTGTTTTTT
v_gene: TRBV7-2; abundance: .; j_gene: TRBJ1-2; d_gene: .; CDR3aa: CASSVYRASNYGYTF; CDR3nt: TGTGCCAGCAGCGTGTACAGGGCCTCTAACTATGGCTACACCTTC
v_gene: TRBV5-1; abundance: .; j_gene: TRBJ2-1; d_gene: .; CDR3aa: CASSLNGGPGEQFF; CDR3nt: TGCGCCAGCAGCTTGAACGGGGGGCCGGGTGAGCAGTTCTTC
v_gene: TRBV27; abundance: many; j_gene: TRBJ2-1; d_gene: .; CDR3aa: CASSISGVGYNEQFF; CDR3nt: TGTGCCAGCAGTATTAGCGGTGTAGGCTACAATGAGCAGTTCTTC
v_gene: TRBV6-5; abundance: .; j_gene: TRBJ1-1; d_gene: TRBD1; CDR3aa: CASTIGGTGNTEAFF; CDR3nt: TGTGCCAGCACCATAGGGGGCACGGGGAACACTGAAGCTTTCTTT
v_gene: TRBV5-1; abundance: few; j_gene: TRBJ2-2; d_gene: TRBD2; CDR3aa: CASSLGSSGSSGELFF; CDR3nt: TGCGCCAGCAGCTTGGGATCTAGCGGGAGTTCCGGGGAGCTGTTTTTT
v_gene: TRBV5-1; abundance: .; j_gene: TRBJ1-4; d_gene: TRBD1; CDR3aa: CASSSEAGTGRGKLFF; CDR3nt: TGCGCCAGCAGCTCGGAGGCCGGGACAGGGAGGGGAAAACTGTTTTTT
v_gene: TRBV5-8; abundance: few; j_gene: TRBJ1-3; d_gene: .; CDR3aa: CASSFRDRSGNTIYF; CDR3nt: TGTGCCAGCAGCTTCCGGGATCGGAGTGGAAACACCATATATTTT
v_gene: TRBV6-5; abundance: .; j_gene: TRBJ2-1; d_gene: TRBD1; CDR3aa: CASSYSWTGSATEQFF; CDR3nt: TGTGCCAGCAGTTACTCCTGGACAGGTAGCGCTACTGAGCAGTTCTTC
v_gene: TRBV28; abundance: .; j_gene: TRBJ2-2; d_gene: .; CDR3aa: CASSLRQVTGELFF; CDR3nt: TGTGCCAGCAGTTTGAGACAGGTCACCGGGGAGCTGTTTTTT
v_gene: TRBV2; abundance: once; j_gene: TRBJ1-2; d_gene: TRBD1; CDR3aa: CASSERTGLGYTF; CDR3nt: TGTGCCAGCAGTGAAAGGACAGGACTTGGCTACACCTTC
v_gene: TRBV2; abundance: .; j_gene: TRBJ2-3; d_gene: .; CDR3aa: CASSVIPRDTQYF; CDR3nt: TGTGCCAGCAGTGTAATCCCCAGAGATACGCAGTATTTT
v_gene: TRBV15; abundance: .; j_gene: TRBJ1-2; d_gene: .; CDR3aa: CATSRDRRHNYGYTF; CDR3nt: TGTGCCACCAGCAGAGATCGCAGGCATAACTATGGCTACACCTTC
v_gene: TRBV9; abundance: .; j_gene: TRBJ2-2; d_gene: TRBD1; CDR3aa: CASSPQTGVTGELFF; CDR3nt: TGTGCCAGCAGCCCCCAGACAGGGGTCACCGGGGAGCTGTTTTTT
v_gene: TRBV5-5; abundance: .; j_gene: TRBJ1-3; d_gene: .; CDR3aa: CASSFGLSGNTIYF; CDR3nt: TGTGCCAGCAGCTTTGGCCTCTCTGGAAACACCATATATTTT
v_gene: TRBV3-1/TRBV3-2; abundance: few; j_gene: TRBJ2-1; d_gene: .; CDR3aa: CASSQPAPGLTSNEQFF; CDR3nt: TGTGCCAGCAGCCAGCCGGCCCCGGGACTCACGAGTAATGAGCAGTTCTTC
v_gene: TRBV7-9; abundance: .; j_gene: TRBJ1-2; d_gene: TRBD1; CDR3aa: CASSAWDREVYGYTF; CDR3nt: TGTGCCAGCAGCGCCTGGGACAGGGAAGTCTATGGCTACACCTTC
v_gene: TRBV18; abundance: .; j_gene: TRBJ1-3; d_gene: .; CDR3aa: CASSPGGDGLGNTIYF; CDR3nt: TGTGCCAGCTCACCAGGGGGGGACGGCCTTGGAAACACCATATATTTT
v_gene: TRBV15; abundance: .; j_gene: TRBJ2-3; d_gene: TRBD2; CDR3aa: CATSRGTSGSTDTQYF; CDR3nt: TGTGCCACCAGCAGGGGGACTAGCGGGAGTACAGATACGCAGTATTTT
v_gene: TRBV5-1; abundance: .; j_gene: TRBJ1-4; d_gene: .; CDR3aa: CASSSLGREKLFF; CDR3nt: TGCGCCAGCAGCTCCCTAGGAAGGGAAAAACTGTTTTTT
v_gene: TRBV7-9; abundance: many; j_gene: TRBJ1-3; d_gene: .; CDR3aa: CASSPASSGNTIYF; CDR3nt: TGTGCCAGCAGCCCTGCTAGCTCTGGAAACACCATATATTTT
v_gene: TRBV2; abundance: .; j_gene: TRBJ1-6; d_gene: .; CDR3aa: CASKSPRGNNSPLHF; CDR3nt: TGTGCCAGCAAATCCCCCAGGGGCAATAATTCACCCCTCCACTTT
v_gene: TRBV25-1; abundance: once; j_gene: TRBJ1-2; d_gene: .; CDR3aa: CASSDGRRGPDGYTF; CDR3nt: TGTGCCAGCAGTGATGGTCGGAGGGGTCCGGATGGCTACACCTTC
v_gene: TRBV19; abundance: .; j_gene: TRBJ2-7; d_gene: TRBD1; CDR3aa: CASQDRGSHSEQYF; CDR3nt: TGTGCCAGTCAAGACAGGGGTTCCCATTCCGAGCAGTACTTC
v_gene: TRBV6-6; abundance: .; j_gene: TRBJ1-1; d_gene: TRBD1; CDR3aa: CASSYGTGGSEAFF; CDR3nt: TGTGCCAGCAGTTACGGGACAGGGGGCTCTGAAGCTTTCTTT
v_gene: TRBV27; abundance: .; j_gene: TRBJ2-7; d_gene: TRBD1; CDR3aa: CASAPPGQGIYEQYF; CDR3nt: TGTGCCAGCGCCCCCCCGGGACAGGGGATCTACGAGCAGTACTTC
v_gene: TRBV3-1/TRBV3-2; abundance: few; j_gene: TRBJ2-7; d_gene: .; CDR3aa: CASSQQWGYSYEQYF; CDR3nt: TGTGCCAGCAGCCAACAGTGGGGCTACTCCTACGAGCAGTACTTC
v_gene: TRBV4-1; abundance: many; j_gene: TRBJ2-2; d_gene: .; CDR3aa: CASSQAPSAGNGELFF; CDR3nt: TGCGCCAGCAGCCAAGCGCCTAGCGCGGGTAACGGGGAGCTGTTTTTT
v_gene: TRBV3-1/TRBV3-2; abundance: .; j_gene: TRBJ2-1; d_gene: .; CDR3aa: CASSSRLDGEQFF; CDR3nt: TGTGCCAGCAGCTCCCGACTAGACGGCGAGCAGTTCTTC
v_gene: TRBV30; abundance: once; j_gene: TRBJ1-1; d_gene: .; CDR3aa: CAWSGGGGGQNTEAFF; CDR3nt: TGTGCCTGGAGTGGGGGAGGGGGTGGGCAGAACACTGAAGCTTTCTTT
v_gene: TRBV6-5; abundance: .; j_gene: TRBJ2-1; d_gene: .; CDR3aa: CASSYSRLVPINEQFF; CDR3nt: TGTGCCAGCAGTTACTCGAGGCTAGTACCCATCAATGAGCAGTTCTTC
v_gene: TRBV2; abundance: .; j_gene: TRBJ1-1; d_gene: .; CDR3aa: CASSDSTVNTEAFF; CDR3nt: TGTGCCAGCAGTGACTCGACAGTGAACACTGAAGCTTTCTTT
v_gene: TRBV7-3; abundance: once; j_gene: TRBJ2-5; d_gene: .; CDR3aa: CASSPGLVETQYF; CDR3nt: TGTGCCAGCAGCCCAGGATTAGTAGAGACCCAGTACTTC
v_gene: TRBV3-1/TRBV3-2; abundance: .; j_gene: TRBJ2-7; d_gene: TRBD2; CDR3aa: CASSRLAGSSYEQYF; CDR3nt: TGTGCCAGCAGCCGACTAGCGGGGAGCTCCTACGAGCAGTACTTC
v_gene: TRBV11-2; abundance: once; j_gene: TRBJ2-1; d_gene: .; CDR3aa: CASSLNMGAYNEQFF; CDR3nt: TGTGCCAGCAGCTTAAATATGGGAGCCTACAATGAGCAGTTCTTC
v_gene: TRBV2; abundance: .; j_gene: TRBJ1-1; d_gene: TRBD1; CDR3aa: CASRPWAGTGITEAFF; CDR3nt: TGTGCCAGCCGACCGTGGGCTGGGACAGGGATCACTGAAGCTTTCTTT